These 15 T cell receptor beta chains originate from one sample sequenced in a study of vaccination and CD4 T cells after COVID-19. Antigens for these TCRs are unknown. Treatment specified: approximately 9-day PBMC culture with coronavirus spike peptide pools or control peptides (ViraFEST assay). With the Oncomine TCR Beta short-read assay, DNA from cultured CD4+ T cells was sequenced. One entry per CDR3 protein results from TCRdb running MiXCR on the PCR reads. The sample gives approximately 11,000 distinct CDR3 sequences, roughly 40% of which show up once; over 25% is in the top ten. Source material: CD4+ T cells from blood, cultured in vitro. These receptors all stem from a human donor who had recovered from COVID-19.

This clonotype has just a few counts. V usage is TRBV7-2 and J usage is TRBJ2-1; 14 nucleotides align to TRBD2. The last part of the DNA fits TRBJ2-7 better; the J call may be wrong. The CDR3 spans 14 residues. Per germline, CDR1 SGHTA and CDR2 FQGNSA. The DNA for the CDR3 is TGTGCCAGCAGCTCTGGACTAGCGGGAGGCGAGCAGTACTTC. The encoded protein is CASSSGLAGGEQYF.

Only a few counts were recorded for this clonotype. The chain combines TRBV6-4 with TRBJ2-5; TRBD1 agrees at 9 bases. This CDR3 comprises 18 residues. Germline assignment: CDR1 MRHNA and CDR2 SNTAGT. Trimming removed 3 bases from V and 2 bases from J; junction bases left unmatched: 13. In nucleotides, the CDR3 is TGTGCCAGCAGTGAGGCCGAGGACAGGGGAAAGGGTCAAGAGACCCAGTACTTC. This encodes CASSEAEDRGKGQETQYF.

The gene calls are TRBV4-2 and TRBJ2-1; 9 bases fit TRBD2. V lost 1 base to trimming and J lost 5 bases; unmatched junction nucleotides: 9. The germline gives CDR1 LGHNA, CDR2 YNFKEQ. There are 17 residues in the CDR3. CDR3 coding DNA: TGTGCCAGCAGCCAAGGCCCGGGACTAGCCCTCGACAATGAGCAGTTCTTC. It codes for CASSQGPGLALDNEQFF.

CDR3 loop: CASSLRGQEGNEQFF. The CDR3 nucleotides are TGTGCCAGCAGTTTGAGGGGACAGGAAGGCAATGAGCAGTTCTTC. This chain joins TRBV12-3 or TRBV12-4 and TRBJ2-1; TRBD1 matches 8 bases. This CDR3 has 15 amino acids. V lost 3 bases, J lost 6 bases, and 7 bases stayed unmatched.

V usage is TRBV19 and J usage is TRBJ2-7; D gene uncertain. CDR1 LNHDA and CDR2 SQIVND come from the germline V gene (reference sequence). V was shortened by 5 bases and J by 3 bases, with 8 bases between the two germline ends. The CDR3 extends over 12 amino acids. The CDR3 loop reads CASSSLNYEQYF. The CDR3 DNA is TGTGCCAGTAGTTCCTTGAACTACGAGCAGTACTTC.

The J gene is TRBJ2-5, the V gene TRBV5-1; 11 nucleotides agree with TRBD2. CDR3 length equals 16 residues. Trimming took 0 bases from V and 4 from J; bases not matched to a gene: 5. CDR1 SGHRS and CDR2 YFSETQ come from the germline V gene. CDR3 nucleotides: TGCGCCAGCAGCTTGGAGCTAGCGGGAGGATCAGAGACCCAGTACTTC. Its translation is CASSLELAGGSETQYF.

The rearrangement links TRBV20-1 to TRBJ2-7, with 7 positions matching TRBD1. The V gene's germline CDR1 is DFQATT and CDR2 SNEGSKA (reference sequence). The CDR3 contains 14 residues. The V gene end was trimmed by 3 bases and the J gene end by 3 bases; junction bases not matched to a gene: 8. The CDR3 region has the DNA TGCAGTGCTAGTGGTCCCAGGGGGTTCTACGAGCAGTACTTC. Amino acids: CSASGPRGFYEQYF.

V usage is TRBV7-2 and J usage is TRBJ1-5; 8 nucleotides line up with TRBD1. After removal of 2 bases from V and 9 bases from J, the junction contained 9 bases not matched to a gene. The CDR3 consists of 15 residues. CDR1 is SGHTA, CDR2 FQGNSA, per germline. CDR3 coding DNA: TGTGCCAGCAGCTTACTTGGACAGGGCAACGGGCCCCAGCATTTT. Its translation: CASSLLGQGNGPQHF. The full variable domain, completed using reference TRBV7-2 and TRBJ1-5, is GAGVSQSPSNKVTEKGKDVELRCDPISGHTALYWYRQSLGQGLEFLIYFQGNSAPDKSGLPSDRFSAERTGGSVSTLTIQRTQQEDSAVYLCASSLLGQGNGPQHFGDGTRLSIL.

The chain joins TRBV18 to TRBJ1-1; perhaps TRBD1 as D (6 bases). CDR1 is KGHSH, CDR2 LQKENI, per germline. The V and J ends lost 4 bases and 0 bases respectively, with 12 bases between them. This CDR3 has 15 residues. As DNA, the CDR3 is TGTGCCAGCTCACGACGCCGGGACATGAACACTGAAGCTTTCTTT. Protein sequence: CASSRRRDMNTEAFF.

The V and J genes are TRBV5-4 and TRBJ1-1; TRBD1 agrees at 8 bases. V was pared by 4 bases and J by 6 bases, with 8 bases of the junction left unmatched. This CDR3 comprises 14 residues. CDR1 SGHNT and CDR2 YYREEE come from the germline V gene (reference sequence). The CDR3 region is CASSQNRGAAEAFF. DNA of the CDR3: TGTGCCAGCAGCCAGAACAGGGGGGCGGCTGAAGCTTTCTTT.

This sequence joins TRBV20-1 and TRBJ1-1, with unresolved D. V lost 4 bases and J 1 base, leaving 7 bases between the germline ends. This CDR3 is built from 12 residues. Per germline, CDR1 DFQATT and CDR2 SNEGSKA (reference sequence). CDR3: CSATHTNTEAFF. As DNA, the CDR3 is TGCAGTGCTACCCACACGAACACTGAAGCTTTCTTT.

This clonotype was counted a few times. The rearrangement joins TRBV20-1 to TRBJ2-1; maybe TRBD1 (5 bases). TRBJ2-7 matches the DNA end more closely, so the J call is doubtful. CDR3 size: 13 residues. Germline V CDR1 and CDR2: DFQATT, SNEGSKA (reference sequence). In DNA, the CDR3 is TGCAGTGCTCATTTGGACAACTCCTACGAGCAGTACTTC. Encoded protein: CSAHLDNSYEQYF.

V is TRBV28 and J is TRBJ1-2; 7 nucleotides match TRBD1. J was trimmed by 4 bases and V by 6 bases; bases with no gene match: 11. The CDR3 loop spans 15 amino acids. The V gene's germline CDR1 is MDHEN and CDR2 SYDVKM. The CDR3 DNA sequence: TGTGCCAGCAGCATTGGGGCACAGGGGAGCTATGGCTACACCTTC. Translation gives CASSIGAQGSYGYTF.

The chain links TRBV20-1 to TRBJ2-7; TRBD2 matches at 9 bases. J lost 5 bases, V lost 6 bases, and 14 bases had no gene match. This CDR3 has 15 residues. Germline lookup yields CDR1 DFQATT and CDR2 SNEGSKA (reference sequence). CDR3 bases: TGCAGTGCCATTTGGGGCGGGAGGGCCAGGAACGAGCAGTACTTC. This encodes CSAIWGGRARNEQYF.

The rearrangement links TRBV14 to TRBJ1-1; D not resolved. The germline V gene has CDR1 SGHDN and CDR2 FVKESK. This CDR3 is 11 amino acids long. The germline V and J ends were trimmed by 0 bases and 12 bases, with 8 bases remaining between them. The CDR3 spells CASSQDGSPFF. The CDR3 DNA sequence: TGTGCCAGCAGCCAAGATGGATCACCTTTCTTT.